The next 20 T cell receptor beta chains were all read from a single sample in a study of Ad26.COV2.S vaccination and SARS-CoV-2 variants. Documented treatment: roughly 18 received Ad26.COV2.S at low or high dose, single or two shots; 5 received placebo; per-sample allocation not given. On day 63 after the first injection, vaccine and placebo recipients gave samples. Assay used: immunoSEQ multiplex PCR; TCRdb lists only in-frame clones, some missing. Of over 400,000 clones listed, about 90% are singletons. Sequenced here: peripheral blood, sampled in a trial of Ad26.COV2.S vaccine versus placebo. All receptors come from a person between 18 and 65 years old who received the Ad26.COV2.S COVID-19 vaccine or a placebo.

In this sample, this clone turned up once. This CDR3 is CASSRYREWDYNEQFF. Here the CDR3 DNA reads TGTGCCAGCAGTCGTTACCGGGAGTGGGACTACAATGAGCAGTTCTTC. The chain is built from TRBV7-6 and TRBJ2-1; D is possibly TRBD2 (6 bases). Germline-derived CDR1 and CDR2 are SGHVS and FNYEAQ. V was cut by 6 bases and J by 3 bases, with 18 bases left in between. This CDR3 contains 16 residues.

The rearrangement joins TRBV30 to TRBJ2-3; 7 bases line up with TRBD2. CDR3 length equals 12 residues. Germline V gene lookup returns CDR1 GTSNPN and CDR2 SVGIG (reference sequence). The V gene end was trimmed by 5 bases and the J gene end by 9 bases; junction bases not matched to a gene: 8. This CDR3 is CAWGSSGGTQYF. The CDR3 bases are TGTGCCTGGGGGTCTAGCGGAGGAACGCAGTATTTT.

In DNA, the CDR3 is TGTGCCAGCAGCTTGGACAGCACGTACACTGAAGCTTTCTTT. Amino acid sequence: CASSLDSTYTEAFF. The chain carries TRBV5-4 and TRBJ1-1, with unresolved D. This CDR3 is 14 amino acids long. Trimming stripped 0 bases from V and 3 bases from J, with 9 bases between. Germline CDR1 is SGHNT and CDR2 is YYREEE (reference sequence).

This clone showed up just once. The CDR3 DNA reads as TGTGCCACCAGCACTGGGACAGGGGGAATCACTGAAGCTTTCTTT. As protein: CATSTGTGGITEAFF. The V and J genes are TRBV15 and TRBJ1-1; 11 bases map to TRBD1. Germline-derived CDR1 and CDR2 are LNHNV and YYDKDF (reference sequence). V shed 4 bases, J shed 4 bases, and the junction held 5 bases outside the gene matches. This CDR3 is 15 amino acids long.

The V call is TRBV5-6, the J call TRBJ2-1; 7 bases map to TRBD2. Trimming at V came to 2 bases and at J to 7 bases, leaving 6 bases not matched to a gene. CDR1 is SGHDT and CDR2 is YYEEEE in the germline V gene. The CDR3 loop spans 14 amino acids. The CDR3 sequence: CASSFAHSGNEQFF. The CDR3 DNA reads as TGTGCCAGCAGCTTTGCTCATAGCGGGAATGAGCAGTTCTTC.

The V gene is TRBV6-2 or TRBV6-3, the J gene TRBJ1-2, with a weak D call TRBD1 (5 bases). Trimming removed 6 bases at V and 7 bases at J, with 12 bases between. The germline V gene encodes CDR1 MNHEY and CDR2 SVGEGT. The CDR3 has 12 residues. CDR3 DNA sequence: TGTGCCAGCAGCGAGAACAGGTTTGGCTACACCTTC. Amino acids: CASSENRFGYTF.

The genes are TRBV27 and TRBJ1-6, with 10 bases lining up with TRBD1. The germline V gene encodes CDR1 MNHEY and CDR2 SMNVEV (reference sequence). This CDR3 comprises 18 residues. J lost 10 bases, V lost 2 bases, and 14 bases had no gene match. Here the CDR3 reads CASSLGAPRTGGQSPLHF. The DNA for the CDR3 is TGTGCCAGCAGTTTAGGTGCGCCACGGACAGGGGGACAATCACCCCTCCACTTT.

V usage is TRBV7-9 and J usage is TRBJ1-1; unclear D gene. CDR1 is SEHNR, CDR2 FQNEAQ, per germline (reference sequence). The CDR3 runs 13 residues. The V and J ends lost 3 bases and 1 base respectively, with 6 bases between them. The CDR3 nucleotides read TGTGCCAGCAGCTTCGAGGGGAACACTGAAGCTTTCTTT. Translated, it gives CASSFEGNTEAFF.

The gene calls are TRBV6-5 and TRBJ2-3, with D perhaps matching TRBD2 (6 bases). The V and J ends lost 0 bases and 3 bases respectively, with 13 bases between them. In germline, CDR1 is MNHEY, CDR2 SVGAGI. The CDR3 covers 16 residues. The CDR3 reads CASSYSGGSETDTQYF. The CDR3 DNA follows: TGTGCCAGCAGTTACTCAGGAGGGAGTGAAACAGATACGCAGTATTTT.

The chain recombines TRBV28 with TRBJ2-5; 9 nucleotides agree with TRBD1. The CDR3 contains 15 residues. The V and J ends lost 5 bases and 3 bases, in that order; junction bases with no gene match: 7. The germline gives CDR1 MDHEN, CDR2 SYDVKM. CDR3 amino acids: CASSTITGGEETQYF. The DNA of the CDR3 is TGTGCCAGCAGTACTATCACAGGGGGCGAAGAGACCCAGTACTTC.

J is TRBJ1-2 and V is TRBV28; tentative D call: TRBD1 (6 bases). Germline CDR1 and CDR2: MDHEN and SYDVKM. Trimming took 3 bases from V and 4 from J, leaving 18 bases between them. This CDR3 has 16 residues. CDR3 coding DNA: TGTGCCAGCAGTTTGACGGGGGCAGAACTAGGCTATGGCTACACCTTC. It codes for CASSLTGAELGYGYTF.

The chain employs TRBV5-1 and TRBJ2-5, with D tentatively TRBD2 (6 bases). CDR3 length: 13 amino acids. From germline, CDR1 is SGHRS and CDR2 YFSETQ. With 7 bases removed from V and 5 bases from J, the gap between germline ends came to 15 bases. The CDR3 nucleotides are TGCGCCAGCGCGGACACCGCGGGGGAGACCCAGTACTTC. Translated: CASADTAGETQYF.

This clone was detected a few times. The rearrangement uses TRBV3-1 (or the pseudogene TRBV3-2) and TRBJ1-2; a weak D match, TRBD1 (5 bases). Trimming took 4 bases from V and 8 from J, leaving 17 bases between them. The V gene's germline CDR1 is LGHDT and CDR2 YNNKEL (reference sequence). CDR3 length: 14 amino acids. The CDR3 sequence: CASSPEGGARGYTF. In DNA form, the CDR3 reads TGTGCCAGCAGCCCCGAGGGAGGGGCTCGGGGCTACACCTTC.

The CDR3 nucleotides are TGTGCCAGCAGTTTATCCGGGACAGGGGGATTTAGCGAGCAGTACTTC. Its translation: CASSLSGTGGFSEQYF. The rearrangement links TRBV28 to TRBJ2-7, with 11 positions matching TRBD1. The germline gives CDR1 MDHEN, CDR2 SYDVKM. V was clipped by 1 base and J by 6 bases; unmatched bases: 8. This CDR3 spans 16 amino acids.

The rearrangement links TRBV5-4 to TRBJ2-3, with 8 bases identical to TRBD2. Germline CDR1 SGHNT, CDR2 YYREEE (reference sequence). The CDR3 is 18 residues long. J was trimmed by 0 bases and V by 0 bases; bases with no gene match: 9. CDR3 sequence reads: CASSLGAGGPLSTDTQYF. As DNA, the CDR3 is TGTGCCAGCAGCTTGGGGGCGGGAGGTCCCTTAAGCACAGATACGCAGTATTTT.

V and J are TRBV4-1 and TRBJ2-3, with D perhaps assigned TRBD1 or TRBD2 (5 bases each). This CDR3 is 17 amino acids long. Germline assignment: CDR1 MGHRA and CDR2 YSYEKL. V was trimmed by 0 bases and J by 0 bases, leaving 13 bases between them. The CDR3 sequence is CASSQDQQDFSTDTQYF. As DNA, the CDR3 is TGCGCCAGCAGCCAAGATCAACAGGACTTTAGCACAGATACGCAGTATTTT.

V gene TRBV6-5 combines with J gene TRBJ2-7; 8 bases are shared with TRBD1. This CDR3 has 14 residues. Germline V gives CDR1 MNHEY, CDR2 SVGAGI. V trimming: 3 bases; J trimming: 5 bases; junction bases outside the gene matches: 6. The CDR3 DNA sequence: TGTGCCAGCAGTTATTTCGGGACAGGAAACGAGCAGTACTTC. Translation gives CASSYFGTGNEQYF.

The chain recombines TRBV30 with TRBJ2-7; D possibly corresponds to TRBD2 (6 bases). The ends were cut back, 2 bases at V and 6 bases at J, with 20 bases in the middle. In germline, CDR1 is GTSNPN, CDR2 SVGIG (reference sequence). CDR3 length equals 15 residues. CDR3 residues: CAWSPPPGTSTEQYF. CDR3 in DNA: TGTGCCTGGAGTCCACCTCCCGGGACTTCCACCGAGCAGTACTTC. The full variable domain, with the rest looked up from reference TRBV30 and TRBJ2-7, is SQTIHQWPATLVQPVGSPLSLECTVEGTSNPNLYWYRQAAGRGLQLLFYSVGIGQISSEVPQNLSASRPQDRQFILSSKKLLLSDSGFYLCAWSPPPGTSTEQYFGPGTRLTVT.

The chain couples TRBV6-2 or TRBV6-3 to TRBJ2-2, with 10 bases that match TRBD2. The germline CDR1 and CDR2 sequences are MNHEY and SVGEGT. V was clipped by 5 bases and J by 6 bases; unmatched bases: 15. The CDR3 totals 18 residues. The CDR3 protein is CASSTTGLAGEVAGELFF. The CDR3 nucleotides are TGTGCCAGCAGTACTACTGGGCTAGCGGGAGAAGTCGCCGGGGAGCTGTTTTTT.

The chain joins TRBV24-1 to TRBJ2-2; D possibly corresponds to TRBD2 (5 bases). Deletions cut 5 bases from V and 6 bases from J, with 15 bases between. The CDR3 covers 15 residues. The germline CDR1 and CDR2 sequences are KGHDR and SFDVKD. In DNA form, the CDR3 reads TGTGCCACCAGTGGGCCAGAAGACTATCCCGGGGAGCTGTTTTTT. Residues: CATSGPEDYPGELFF.